This T cell receptor (beta chain) came from a study of human T cells and chemical hapten exposure. Time point in this sample: pre-sensitization, week 0. Treatment here: therapeutic diphenylcyclopropenone sensitization with weekly scalp DPC. Suited to DPC and affected by alopecia, the donors ranged from 18 to 70 years old. This clonotype was seen only a few times. TCRdb reprocessed the RACE reads with MiXCR, giving one entry per CDR3 protein. This sample has roughly 380,000 distinct CDR3 sequences; 4% to 6% occur once, and the top ten carry approximately 2.4%. This clonotype was sampled from a woman aged 45-59 years with alopecia areata. Some clones in this sample may be carry-over from other donors' samples. Sequencing used whole blood, obtained in connection with sensitization to the hapten diphenylcyclopropenone (DPC).

The CDR3 here is CASIGGSGDSYNEQFF. CDR3 coding DNA: TGTGCCAGCATTGGAGGAAGCGGGGATTCCTACAATGAGCAGTTCTTC. The chain is built from TRBV6-1 and TRBJ2-1, with 7 bases fitting TRBD2. The length of the CDR3 is 16 residues. With V trimmed by 7 bases and J by 1 base, 10 bases remained unmatched. The germline V gene encodes CDR1 MNHNS and CDR2 SASEGT.